This TCR beta chain is from a study of blood T cell repertoires in COVID-19. As for the study in general: Both acute and convalescent COVID-19 samples were obtained from the United States, Italy and Spain.

The germline V and J ends were trimmed by 3 bases and 6 bases, with 11 bases remaining between them. CDR1 is MNHEY and CDR2 is SMNVEV in the germline V gene (reference sequence). The CDR3 has 13 amino acids. The method was immunoSEQ multiplex PCR; TCRdb's version includes in-frame clones alone and lacks a portion of them. The profile covers some 250,000 clones, with 70% to 75% appearing a single time and around 3.4% taken by the ten largest. The sequencing sample was made of peripheral blood. This clonotype was obtained from an elderly woman with acute or convalescent COVID-19. The chain joins TRBV27 to TRBJ1-2; D gene unclear. CDR3 coding DNA: TGTGCCAGCAGTTTCCTGCGCGGTAATGGCTACACCTTC. Residues: CASSFLRGNGYTF.